Listed below are T cell receptor beta chains from one sample, sequenced in a study of T cells after yellow fever vaccination. TCRdb used MiXCR to reprocess the 5' RACE reads, holding one entry per CDR3 protein. The table lists some 390,000 distinct CDR3 sequences, around 6.5% of them singletons, with approximately 16% in the top ten. The source material was PBMCs, sampled 5 days after the yellow fever booster vaccination. All receptors derive from a man aged 25 to 45 who received the YFV17D yellow fever vaccine. The conserved cysteine and the conserved F or W are not part of the CDR3 here. D genes are given only for firm matches.

TRBJ1-1,TRBV20-1,NA,SAQQIMNTEAF
TRBJ2-7,TRBV5-1,NA,ASGGETSYEQY
TRBJ1-2,TRBV20-1,NA,SSTGKGGGLGYGYT
TRBJ1-4,TRBV20-1,NA,SAKGSEEKLF
TRBJ1-6,TRBV14,NA,ASSQSGAANSPLH
TRBJ1-2,TRBV14,NA,ASSQATGNYGYT
TRBJ2-7,TRBV19,TRBD2,ASSSIQTSGSYEQY
TRBJ2-7,TRBV15,NA,ATSRDWHEQY
TRBJ2-7,TRBV7-8,NA,ASSLSFGSGGGEQY
TRBJ2-1,TRBV12-3/TRBV12-4,NA,ASRPQGVEDEQF
TRBJ2-7,TRBV5-4,NA,ASSLGSRSREQY
TRBJ1-1,TRBV12-3/TRBV12-4,TRBD1,ASSRRQGLEAF
TRBJ1-5,TRBV15,NA,ATSRVGGGTEPQH
TRBJ2-5,TRBV28,NA,ASSSLGEEPDR
TRBJ2-1,TRBV12-3/TRBV12-4,TRBD2,ASRGLAVYEQF
TRBJ1-1,TRBV6-5,NA,ASSRSGAEAF
TRBJ2-5,TRBV5-5,NA,ASSLLVGPSETQY
TRBJ2-3,TRBV19,TRBD2,ASSASGKADTQY
TRBJ2-7,TRBV7-9,NA,ASSTPGVISYEQY
TRBJ2-2,TRBV7-2,NA,ASSSAPPFGRTGELF
TRBJ2-3,TRBV29-1,NA,SVEAGEEDTQY
TRBJ1-6,TRBV5-6,NA,ASSSGGLLH
TRBJ1-1,TRBV3-1,NA,ASSPSGLINTEAF
TRBJ1-5,TRBV24-1,NA,ATSADGQPQH
TRBJ2-7,TRBV7-2,TRBD2,ASSPFTAGVRNEQY
TRBJ2-1,TRBV7-8,TRBD2,ASSFWTSGNEQF
TRBJ2-1,TRBV15,NA,ATSRDEGLNPYNEQF
TRBJ1-5,TRBV20-1,NA,SARDFRVESNQPQH